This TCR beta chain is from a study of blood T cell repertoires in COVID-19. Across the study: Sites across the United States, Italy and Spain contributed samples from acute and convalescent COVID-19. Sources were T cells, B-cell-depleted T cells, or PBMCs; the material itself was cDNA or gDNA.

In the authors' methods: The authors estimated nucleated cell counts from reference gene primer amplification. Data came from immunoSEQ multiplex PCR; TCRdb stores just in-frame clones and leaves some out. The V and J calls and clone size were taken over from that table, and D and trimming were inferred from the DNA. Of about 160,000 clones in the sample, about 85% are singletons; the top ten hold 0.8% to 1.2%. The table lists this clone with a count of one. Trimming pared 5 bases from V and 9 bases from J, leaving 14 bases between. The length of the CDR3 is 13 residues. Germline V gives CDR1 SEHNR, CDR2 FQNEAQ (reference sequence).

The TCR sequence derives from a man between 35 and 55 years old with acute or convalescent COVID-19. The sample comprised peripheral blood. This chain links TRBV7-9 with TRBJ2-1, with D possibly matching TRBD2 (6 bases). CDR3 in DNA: TGTGCCAGCAGCCCACTTCGGGGGAGTGAGCAGTTCTTC. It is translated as CASSPLRGSEQFF.